The rows below give T cell receptor beta chains drawn from one sample of a study of T cells and Merkel cell carcinoma outcomes. Only in-frame clones appear in the TCRdb table, and some are missing; sequencing was by immunoSEQ multiplex PCR. Counted here are under 25,000 clones, roughly 87% occurring once; the ten biggest clones make up about 3.1%. The sequenced material came from tumor tissue from Merkel cell carcinoma. Every receptor here comes from a human donor with Merkel cell carcinoma. CDR3s leave out the opening cysteine and the closing phenylalanine or tryptophan. The order of the fields is J gene, V gene, clone size, CDR3 protein. Clone size appears in some rows only: once, few, many, or a class for an expanded clone.

>TRBJ2-5|TRBV2|NA
ASSEGLRGQETQY
>TRBJ1-5|TRBV2|NA
ASSLQGASNQPQH
>TRBJ2-1|TRBV6-5|few
ASNILAGDHEQF
>TRBJ2-5|TRBV11-3|NA
ASSLDFGGLVETQY
>TRBJ1-1|TRBV19|NA
ASTELLWDTEAF
>TRBJ2-3|TRBV7-3|NA
ASSLEEGWDTQY
>TRBJ1-3|TRBV11-1|NA
ASSSPVPGTRRNTIY
>TRBJ1-6|TRBV30|NA
ALTPVGFNSPLH
>TRBJ2-1|TRBV29-1|NA
SSGQGYEQF
>TRBJ2-7|TRBV11-2|NA
ASSRAGAYEQY
>TRBJ2-7|TRBV14|NA
ASRQAGGHEQY
>TRBJ1-2|TRBV6-5|NA
ASRSGQGQYGYT
>TRBJ2-2|TRBV5-4|NA
ASSLSRSATGELF
>TRBJ2-3|TRBV7-3|NA
ASSATGATATDTQY
>TRBJ2-7|TRBV2|NA
APSTRERGGGEY
>TRBJ1-2|TRBV30|NA
ALVWGQTNYGYT
>TRBJ2-7|TRBV7-8|NA
ASSLATGSSYEQY
>TRBJ2-7|TRBV9|once
ASSENGGEQY
>TRBJ1-4|TRBV7-9|NA
ASSSRTATNEKLF
>TRBJ2-1|TRBV5-6|NA
ASSPWEASAFFPQF
>TRBJ1-2|TRBV5-1|NA
ASSFPAEGYT
>TRBJ2-5|TRBV7-9|NA
ASSSQAGLGETQY
>TRBJ1-1|TRBV29-1|NA
SHDLNTEAF
>TRBJ1-5|TRBV18|NA
ASSPEAPRDEGTQPQH
>TRBJ1-2|TRBV5-1|NA
ASSYGTGGDYGYT
>TRBJ2-2|TRBV7-8|NA
ASGRGPSLFTGELF
>TRBJ2-1|TRBV5-6|NA
ASSFMWVSYNEQF
>TRBJ1-5|TRBV30|NA
AWSLGQFNQPQH
>TRBJ2-1|TRBV14|NA
ASSHYNEQF